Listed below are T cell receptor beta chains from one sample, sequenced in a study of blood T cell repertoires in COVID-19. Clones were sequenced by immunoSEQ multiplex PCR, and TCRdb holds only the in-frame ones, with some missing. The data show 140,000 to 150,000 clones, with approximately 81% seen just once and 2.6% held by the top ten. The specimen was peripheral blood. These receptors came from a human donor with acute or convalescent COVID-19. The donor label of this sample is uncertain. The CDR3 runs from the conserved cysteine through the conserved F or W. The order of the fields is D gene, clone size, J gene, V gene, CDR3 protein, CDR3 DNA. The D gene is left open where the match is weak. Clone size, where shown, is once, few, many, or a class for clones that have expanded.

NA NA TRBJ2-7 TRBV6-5 CASRGGPYYEQYF TGTGCCAGCAGGGGGGGGCCTTACTACGAGCAGTACTTC
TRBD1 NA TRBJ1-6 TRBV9 CASSAGQETYNSPLHF TGTGCCAGCAGCGCCGGACAGGAGACCTATAATTCACCCCTCCACTTT
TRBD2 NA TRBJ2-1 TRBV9 CASSASGDSYNEQFF TGTGCCAGCAGCGCTAGCGGGGACTCCTACAATGAGCAGTTCTTC
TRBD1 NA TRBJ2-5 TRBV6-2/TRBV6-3 CASSLGTGKGETQYF TGTGCCAGCAGTTTAGGGACAGGGAAAGGAGAGACCCAGTACTTC
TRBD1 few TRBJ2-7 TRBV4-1 CASSQDFGTVYEQYF TGCGCCAGCAGCCAAGACTTCGGGACAGTTTACGAGCAGTACTTC
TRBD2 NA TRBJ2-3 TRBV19 CASSIETGGGGRTDTQYF TGTGCCAGTAGTATAGAGACGGGAGGGGGAGGTCGCACAGATACGCAGTATTTT
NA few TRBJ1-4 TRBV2 CASSEEQGGTGEKLFF TGTGCCAGCAGTGAAGAACAGGGAGGGACGGGGGAAAAACTGTTTTTT
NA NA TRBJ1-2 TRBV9 CASSADSYGYTF TGTGCCAGCAGCGCCGACTCCTATGGCTACACCTTC
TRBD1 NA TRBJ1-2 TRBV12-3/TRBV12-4 CASSTGGAGYTF TGTGCCAGCAGTACAGGGGGCGCGGGCTACACCTTC
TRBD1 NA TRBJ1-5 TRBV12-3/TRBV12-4 CASSRQGGQPQHF TGTGCCAGCAGTCGACAGGGGGGTCAGCCCCAGCATTTT
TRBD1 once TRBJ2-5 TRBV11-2 CASSLKGPRDSKKETQYF TGTGCCAGCAGCTTAAAGGGCCCACGGGACAGCAAAAAAGAGACCCAGTACTTC
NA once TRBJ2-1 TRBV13 CASSPPRYNEQFF TGTGCCAGCAGCCCGCCTAGGTACAATGAGCAGTTCTTC
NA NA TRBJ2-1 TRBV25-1 CASSEYGDYNEQFF TGTGCCAGCAGTGAATACGGAGATTACAATGAGCAGTTCTTC
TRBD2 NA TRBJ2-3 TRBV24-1 CATSDVAGETDTQYF TGTGCCACCAGTGACGTAGCGGGAGAAACAGATACGCAGTATTTT
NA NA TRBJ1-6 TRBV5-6 CASSYRVRQPSSPLHF TGTGCCAGCAGCTACAGGGTCAGGCAGCCATCGTCACCCCTCCACTTT
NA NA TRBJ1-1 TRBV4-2 CASSREVGNTEAFF TGTGCCAGCAGCCGGGAGGTAGGGAATACTGAAGCTTTCTTT
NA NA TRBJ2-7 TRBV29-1 CSVRRQLYEQYF TGCAGCGTTCGGAGACAGCTCTACGAGCAGTACTTC
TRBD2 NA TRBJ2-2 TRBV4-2 CASSQGLAGGSGELFF TGTGCCAGCAGCCAAGGACTAGCGGGAGGTTCCGGGGAGCTGTTTTTT
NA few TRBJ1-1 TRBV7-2 CASSLNQGRVEAFF TGTGCCAGCAGCTTAAATCAGGGGAGGGTGGAAGCTTTCTTT
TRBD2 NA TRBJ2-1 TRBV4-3 CASSQLSGGWNEQFF TGCGCCAGCAGCCAACTTAGCGGGGGGTGGAATGAGCAGTTCTTC
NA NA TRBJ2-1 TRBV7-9 CASSLGQAYNEQFF TGTGCCAGCAGCTTAGGCCAGGCATACAATGAGCAGTTCTTC
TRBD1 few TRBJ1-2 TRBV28 CASNIPGQYYGYTF TGTGCCAGCAACATACCGGGACAGTACTATGGCTACACCTTC
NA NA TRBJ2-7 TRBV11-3 CASSHGGAREQYF TGTGCCAGCAGCCACGGCGGGGCTCGCGAGCAGTACTTC
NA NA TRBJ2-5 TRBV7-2 CASSLAVREETQYF TGTGCCAGCAGCTTAGCCGTCAGGGAAGAGACCCAGTACTTC
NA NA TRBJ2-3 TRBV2 CASRGSSGSDTQYF TGTGCCAGCAGGGGTTCATCGGGGTCAGATACGCAGTATTTT
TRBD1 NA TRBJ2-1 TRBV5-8 CASSLEGANYNEQFF TGTGCCAGCAGCTTAGAGGGGGCTAACTACAATGAGCAGTTCTTC
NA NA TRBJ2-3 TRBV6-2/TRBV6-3 CASSYRTPMNTDTQYF TGTGCCAGCAGTTACAGGACTCCGATGAACACAGATACGCAGTATTTT
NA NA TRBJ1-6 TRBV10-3 CAISETDFGLNNSPLHF TGTGCCATCAGTGAGACGGATTTCGGACTGAATAATTCACCCCTCCACTTT
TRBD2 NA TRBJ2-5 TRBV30 CAWTAWAGGVEETQYF TGTGCCTGGACTGCCTGGGCGGGAGGTGTTGAGGAGACCCAGTACTTC
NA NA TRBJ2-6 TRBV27 CASSLVGARTSGANVLTF TGTGCCAGCAGTTTAGTAGGGGCCAGGACCTCTGGGGCCAACGTCCTGACTTTC
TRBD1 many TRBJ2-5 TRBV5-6 CASSLYRGLGETQYF TGTGCCAGCAGCCTATACAGGGGGTTGGGAGAGACCCAGTACTTC
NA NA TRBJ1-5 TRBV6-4 CASSDSVRGNQPQHF TGTGCCAGCAGTGACTCGGTCAGGGGAAATCAGCCCCAGCATTTT
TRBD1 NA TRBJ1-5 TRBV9 CASSPTGGGQPQHF TGTGCCAGCAGCCCCACAGGGGGAGGTCAGCCCCAGCATTTT
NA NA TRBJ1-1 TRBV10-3 CAISEVRVATEAFF TGTGCCATCAGTGAAGTTCGGGTGGCCACTGAAGCTTTCTTT
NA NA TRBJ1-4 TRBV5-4 CASSLGSGEELFF TGTGCCAGCAGCTTGGGGTCCGGGGAGGAACTGTTTTTT
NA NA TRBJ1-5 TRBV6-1 CASSETPAQHF TGTGCCAGCAGTGAAACCCCGGCCCAGCATTTT
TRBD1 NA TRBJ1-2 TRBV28 CASSTGQTNYGYTF TGTGCCAGCAGTACGGGACAGACTAACTATGGCTACACCTTC
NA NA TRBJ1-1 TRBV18 CASSRTENTEAFF TGTGCCAGCTCACGTACAGAGAACACTGAAGCTTTCTTT
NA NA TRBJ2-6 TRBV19 CASSINPGRREGANVLTF TGTGCCAGTAGTATAAATCCAGGTCGAAGAGAGGGGGCCAACGTCCTGACTTTC
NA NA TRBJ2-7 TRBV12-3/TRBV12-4 CASSFSTDYEQYF TGTGCCAGCAGTTTTTCGACAGACTACGAGCAGTACTTC
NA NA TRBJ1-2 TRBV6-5 CASSPHTGGSYGYTF TGTGCCAGCAGTCCGCACACGGGGGGCTCGTATGGCTACACCTTC
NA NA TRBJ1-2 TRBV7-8 CASSLVGEAYGYTF TGTGCCAGCAGCTTAGTAGGTGAGGCCTATGGCTACACCTTC
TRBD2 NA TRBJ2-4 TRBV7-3 CASSPTSGEGAKNIQYF TGTGCCAGCAGCCCGACTAGCGGGGAGGGGGCCAAAAACATTCAGTACTTC
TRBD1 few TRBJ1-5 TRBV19 CASSRGQGFDQPQHF TGTGCCAGTAGTAGGGGACAGGGTTTTGATCAGCCCCAGCATTTT
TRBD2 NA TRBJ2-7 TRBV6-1 CASSEAGQRGGYEQYF TGTGCCAGCAGTGAAGCCGGGCAGCGGGGGGGCTACGAGCAGTACTTC
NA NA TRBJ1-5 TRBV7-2 CASSFGRDQPQHF TGTGCCAGCAGCTTTGGTCGGGATCAGCCCCAGCATTTT